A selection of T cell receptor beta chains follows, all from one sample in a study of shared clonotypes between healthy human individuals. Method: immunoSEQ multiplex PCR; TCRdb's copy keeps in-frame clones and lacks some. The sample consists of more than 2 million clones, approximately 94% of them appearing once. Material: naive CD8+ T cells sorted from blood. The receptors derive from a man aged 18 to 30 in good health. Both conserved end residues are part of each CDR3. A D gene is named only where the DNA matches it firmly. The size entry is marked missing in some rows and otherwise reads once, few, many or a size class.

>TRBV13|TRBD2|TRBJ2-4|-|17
TGTGCCAGCAGCCAACATCGGGAGGGCGGGGCCAAAAACATTCAGTACTTC
CASSQHREGGAKNIQYF
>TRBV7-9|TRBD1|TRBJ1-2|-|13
TGTGCCACCCAAGGGGGCTCGGGAGATGGCTACACCTTC
CATQGGSGDGYTF
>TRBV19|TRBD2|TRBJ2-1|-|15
TGTGCCAGTAGTAGCGGGACTAGCAGTTACAATGAGCAGTTCTTC
CASSSGTSSYNEQFF
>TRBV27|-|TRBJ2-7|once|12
TGTGCCAGCACCCTTAGCCCCTACGAGCAGTACTTC
CASTLSPYEQYF
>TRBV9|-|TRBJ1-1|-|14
TGTGCCAGCAGCGAGCAGGGACGGAACACTGAAGCTTTCTTT
CASSEQGRNTEAFF
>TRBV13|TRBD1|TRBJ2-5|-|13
TGTGCCAGTGGCGACAGGGTTGCGGAGACCCAGTACTTC
CASGDRVAETQYF
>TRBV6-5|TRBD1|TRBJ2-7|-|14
TGTGCCAGCAGTTATGCCGGACAGGGCTACGAGCAGTACTTC
CASSYAGQGYEQYF
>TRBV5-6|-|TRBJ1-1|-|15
TGTGCCAGCAGCTTGGCCGGGGGTATGAGTACTGAAGCTTTCTTT
CASSLAGGMSTEAFF
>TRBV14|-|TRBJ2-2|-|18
TGTGCCAGCAGCCCACGGGACGTCTCATTTTTGGACACCGGGGAGCTGTTTTTT
CASSPRDVSFLDTGELFF
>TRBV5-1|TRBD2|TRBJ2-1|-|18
TGCGCCAGCCTTAAGGGACTAGCGGGAGTCTTAGAGGACAATGAGCAGTTCTTC
CASLKGLAGVLEDNEQFF
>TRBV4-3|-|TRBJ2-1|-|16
TGCGCCAGCAGCCAAGAGGGCTTGCCGGAGGGTAATGAGCAGTTCTTC
CASSQEGLPEGNEQFF
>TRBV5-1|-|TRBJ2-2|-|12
TGCGCCAGCAGCTTCAACACCGGGGAGCTGTTTTTT
CASSFNTGELFF
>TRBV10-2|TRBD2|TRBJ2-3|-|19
TGCGCCAGCAGTGCCATCGGGACTAGCGGGAGTAGGAGCACAGATACGCAGTATTTT
CASSAIGTSGSRSTDTQYF
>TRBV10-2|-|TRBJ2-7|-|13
TGCGCCAGCAGTGAGTCTACGGAGTACGAGCAGTACTTC
CASSESTEYEQYF
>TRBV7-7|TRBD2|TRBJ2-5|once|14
TGTGCTAGCAGCTCTAGCGGGAGATTGGAGACCCAGTACTTC
CASSSSGRLETQYF
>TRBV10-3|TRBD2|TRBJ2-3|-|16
TGTGCCATCAGGGGTGAACTAGCGGAGGGCACAGATACGCAGTATTTT
CAIRGELAEGTDTQYF
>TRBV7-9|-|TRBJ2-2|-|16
TGTGCCAGCAGAGAACCATTGACAGGGAACACCGGGGAGCTGTTTTTT
CASREPLTGNTGELFF
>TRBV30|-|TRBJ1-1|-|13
TGTGCCTCAACAAGGATATTGAACACTGAAGCTTTCTTT
CASTRILNTEAFF
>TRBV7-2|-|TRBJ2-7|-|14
TGTGCCAGCAGCTTCGGGGGCCGCTCCTACGAGCAGTACTTC
CASSFGGRSYEQYF
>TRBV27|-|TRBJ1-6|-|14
TGTGCCAGCAGTTTAAGCCCAACTAATTCACCCCTCCACTTT
CASSLSPTNSPLHF
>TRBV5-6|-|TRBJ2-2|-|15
TGTGCCAGCAGCTTGGGAGGGACGAACACCGGGGAGCTGTTTTTT
CASSLGGTNTGELFF
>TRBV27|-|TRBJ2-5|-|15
TGTGCCAGCAGTTTTGAGGGCGAGTCCCAAGAGACCCAGTACTTC
CASSFEGESQETQYF
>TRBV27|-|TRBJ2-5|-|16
TGTGCCAGCAGTACCGAGCCCACAGGGATCGGGGAGACCCAGTACTTC
CASSTEPTGIGETQYF
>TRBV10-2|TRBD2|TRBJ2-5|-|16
TGCGCCAGCACTCCGGGACTAGCGGGATCGGGCGAGACCCAGTACTTC
CASTPGLAGSGETQYF
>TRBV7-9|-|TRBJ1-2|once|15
TGTGCCAGCAGCTTAGTTGTGGGGGACACCTATGGCTACACCTTC
CASSLVVGDTYGYTF
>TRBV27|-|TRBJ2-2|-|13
TGTGCCAGCAGTTTATTTAACACCGGGGAGCTGTTTTTT
CASSLFNTGELFF
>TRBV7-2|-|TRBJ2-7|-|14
TGTGCCAGCAGCTTAGGAGTCCCCACCTACGAGCAGTACTTC
CASSLGVPTYEQYF
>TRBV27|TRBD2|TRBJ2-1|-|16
TGTGCCAGCAGTGACGGACTAGCGGGAGGGCGGAATGAGCAGTTCTTC
CASSDGLAGGRNEQFF
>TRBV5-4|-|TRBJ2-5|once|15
TGTGCCAGCAGCTACAACCGGGACCCCAGAGAGACCCAGTACTTC
CASSYNRDPRETQYF
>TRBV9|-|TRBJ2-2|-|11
TGTGCCAGCAGCCACACCGGGGAGCTGTTTTTT
CASSHTGELFF
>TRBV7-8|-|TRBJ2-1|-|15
TGTGCCAGCAGCTTAGTGGGGGGAATCTACAATGAGCAGTTCTTC
CASSLVGGIYNEQFF
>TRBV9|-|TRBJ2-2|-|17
TGTGCCAGCAGCCCAGACGGGGGACGATATGGGACCGGGGAGCTGTTTTTT
CASSPDGGRYGTGELFF
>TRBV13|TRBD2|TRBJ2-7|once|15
TGTGCCAGCAGCTTCGGGACTAGCGGGAGGGCCGAGCAGTACTTC
CASSFGTSGRAEQYF
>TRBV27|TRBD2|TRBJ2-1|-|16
TGTGCCAGCAGTCCGGGAGCGGGGGGGCCCTACAATGAGCAGTTCTTC
CASSPGAGGPYNEQFF
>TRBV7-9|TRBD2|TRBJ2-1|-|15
TGTGCCAGCAGCTTAGCTAGCGGGAGGGTTAATGAGCAGTTCTTC
CASSLASGRVNEQFF
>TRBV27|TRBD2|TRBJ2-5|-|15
TGTGCCAGCAGTTTATCGATAGCGGGGGCAGAGACCCAGTACTTC
CASSLSIAGAETQYF
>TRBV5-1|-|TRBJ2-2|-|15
TGCGCCAGCAGCTTCAGGCACTCAGACACCGGGGAGCTGTTTTTT
CASSFRHSDTGELFF
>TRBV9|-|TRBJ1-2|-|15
TGTGCCAGCAGCGTAGAAAGGGAGGGGCTCTATGGCTACACCTTC
CASSVEREGLYGYTF
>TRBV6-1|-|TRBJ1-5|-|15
TGTGCCAGCAGTGAATGGATGCGAACGGGTCAGCCCCAGCATTTT
CASSEWMRTGQPQHF
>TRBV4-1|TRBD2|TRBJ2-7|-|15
TGCGCCAGCAGCCAAGAATGGGGACTAGCGGGCGAGCAGTACTTC
CASSQEWGLAGEQYF
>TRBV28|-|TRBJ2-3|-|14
TGTGCCAGCACCGCGGGGCTCGCCGGAGATACGCAGTATTTT
CASTAGLAGDTQYF
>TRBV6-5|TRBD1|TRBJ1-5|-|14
TGTGCCAGCAGTGACAGGGGGAGAGATCAGCCCCAGCATTTT
CASSDRGRDQPQHF
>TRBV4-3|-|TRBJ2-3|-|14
TGCGCCAGCAGCCAAGATCAAGGAGAAGATACGCAGTATTTT
CASSQDQGEDTQYF
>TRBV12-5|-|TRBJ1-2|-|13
TGTGCTAGTGGTTTGGGTTTAAGCTATGGCTACACCTTC
CASGLGLSYGYTF
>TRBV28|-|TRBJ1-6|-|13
TGTGCCAGCAGTATCACAGGGTCTTCACCCCTCCACTTT
CASSITGSSPLHF
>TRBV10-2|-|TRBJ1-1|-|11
TGCGCCAGCACGGACACCAATGAAGCTTTCTTT
CASTDTNEAFF